This TCR beta chain derives from a study of T-cell reconstitution after alpha-beta-depleted transplantation in children. Construction of the TCRbeta library involved unique molecular identifiers. TCRdb fed the PCR reads into MiXCR, producing one record per CDR3 protein. The top ten clones hold under 8% of a sample with roughly 240,000 distinct CDR3 sequences, roughly 8.2% of them seen once. The table lists this clonotype with many counts. Its antigen remains unknown. The CDR3 totals 14 residues. Germline lookup yields CDR1 SGDLS and CDR2 YYNGEE. The J segment lost 8 bases and the V segment lost 2 bases, leaving 7 bases of the junction unmatched. The study, taken as a whole, reports: Fresh T-cell production supplied most of the T-cell counts and diversity seen one year after transplant. After transplant, at about two months, alpha-beta T cells were reportedly derived from several hundred expanded graft clones.

The chain recombines TRBV9 with TRBJ1-2; 9 bases align to TRBD1. Sequencing used PBMCs, mostly from graft donor cells, obtained 180 days after TCRalphabeta/CD19-depleted stem cell transplant. This receptor was obtained from a male patient between 5 and 17 years old who had a stem cell transplant for acute lymphoblastic leukemia, so the T cells may come from the graft donor. The CDR3 nucleotides read TGTGCCAGCAGCGTTGCCGGGACAGGGAAGGGCTACACCTTC. This codes for CASSVAGTGKGYTF. Variable domain in full (rest from reference TRBV9 and TRBJ1-2): DSGVTQTPKHLITATGQRVTLRCSPRSGDLSVYWYQQSLDQGLQFLIQYYNGEERAKGNILERFSAQQFPDLHSELNLSSLELGDSALYFCASSVAGTGKGYTFGSGTRLTVV.